The rows below give T cell receptor beta chains drawn from one sample of a study of blood T cell repertoires in COVID-19. Using immunoSEQ multiplex PCR, the repertoire was profiled, and TCRdb retains in-frame clones only, with some absent. The table has 12,000 to 15,000 clones, about 83% seen once; the top ten hold about a third. Sequencing used peripheral blood. These receptors originate from a human donor in a cohort sampled during active COVID-19. Both conserved end residues are part of each CDR3. The D gene is left open where the match is weak. Some rows mark clone size as missing; the rest say once, few, many or name a class of expanded clone.

TRBJ2-7,TRBD2,.,TRBV6-5,TGTGCCAGCAGGTTACTAGCGGGGTCCTACGAGCAGTACTTC,CASRLLAGSYEQYF
TRBJ2-3,.,once,TRBV2,TGTGCCAGCAGTGAAGCGCTTATGAGCGGATACACAGATACGCAGTATTTT,CASSEALMSGYTDTQYF
TRBJ2-7,.,.,TRBV4-1,TGCGCCAGCAGCTCTAGCTCTGGTCCCTACGAGCAGTACTTC,CASSSSSGPYEQYF
TRBJ2-7,.,.,TRBV7-9,TGTGCCAGCAGCTTCACTGCATACCCCTACGAGCAGTACTTC,CASSFTAYPYEQYF
TRBJ2-7,.,.,TRBV12-3/TRBV12-4,TGTGCCAGCAGTTTAGACTCGTTCTACGAGCAGTACTTC,CASSLDSFYEQYF
TRBJ2-3,.,.,TRBV7-8,TGTGCCAGCAGCTTAGGACTTAACACAGATACGCAGTATTTT,CASSLGLNTDTQYF
TRBJ2-7,TRBD1,.,TRBV29-1,TGCAGCGTTGAAGGGACAGGGGGCAACTACGAGCAGTACTTC,CSVEGTGGNYEQYF
TRBJ1-4,.,.,TRBV7-6,TGTGCCAGCAGCTTACAAACAGAACATAATGAAAAACTGTTTTTT,CASSLQTEHNEKLFF
TRBJ1-1,.,.,TRBV25-1,TGTGCCAGCAGTGAGCGTTGGGACGGGGGAACTGAAGCTTTCTTT,CASSERWDGGTEAFF
TRBJ2-1,TRBD2,.,TRBV7-9,TGTGCCAGCAGCTTCGCCCTGACTAGCGGGGGGCCGGAGGACAATGAGCAGTTCTTC,CASSFALTSGGPEDNEQFF
TRBJ2-6,.,.,TRBV29-1,TGCAGCGTTGAAGAGCCACAGGGCTCTGGGGCCAACGTCCTGACTTTC,CSVEEPQGSGANVLTF
TRBJ2-3,TRBD2,.,TRBV11-2,TGTGCCAGCAGCTTAGGCGGGGGGGCTTACTCTAGCACAGATACGCAGTATTTT,CASSLGGGAYSSTDTQYF
TRBJ2-4,.,.,TRBV30,TGTGCCTGGAGTGCCAAATCGGGGGACATTCAGTACTTC,CAWSAKSGDIQYF
TRBJ2-7,.,.,TRBV13,TGTGCCAGCAAGGCGTCCCTTAGGGGGTACGAGCAGTACTTC,CASKASLRGYEQYF
TRBJ2-7,.,.,TRBV7-2,TGTGCCAGCAGCTTTGGCGGGATAGGCTACGAGCAGTACTTC,CASSFGGIGYEQYF
TRBJ1-5,.,.,TRBV19,TGTGCCAGTAAAGCGCCAGAGAGCAATCAGCCCCAGCATTTT,CASKAPESNQPQHF
TRBJ2-1,.,.,TRBV1,TGCACCAGCAGCCAAGATGGTGAGACTAGCGGTTTTAATGAGCAGTTCTTC,CTSSQDGETSGFNEQFF
TRBJ1-1,.,.,TRBV13,TGTGCCAGCAGCCAAACAGGGAACACTGAAGCTTTCTTT,CASSQTGNTEAFF
TRBJ2-1,.,.,TRBV29-1,TGCAGCGTTGTGGGTAGCGGCCCCTACAATGAGCAGTTCTTC,CSVVGSGPYNEQFF
TRBJ1-4,TRBD1,.,TRBV2,TGTGCCAGCAGTGATGGGACAGGGGTTAATGAAAAACTGTTTTTT,CASSDGTGVNEKLFF
TRBJ2-6,.,.,TRBV9,TGTGCCAGCAGCGAGGGTTGGGGGCTGGGGGCCAACGTCCTGACTTTC,CASSEGWGLGANVLTF
TRBJ2-7,.,.,TRBV10-3,TGTGCCATCAGTGAAGCTCTGAACTACGAGCAGTACTTC,CAISEALNYEQYF
TRBJ2-7,TRBD2,.,TRBV5-1,TGCGCCAGCAGCTTTAGCGGGGGGACCGACTACGAGCAGTACTTC,CASSFSGGTDYEQYF
TRBJ2-3,.,.,TRBV28,TGTGCCAGCAGTTTAACCTGGGGAGTTGGTGTCAAAGATACGCAGTATTTT,CASSLTWGVGVKDTQYF
TRBJ2-7,.,.,TRBV9,TGTGCCAGCAGCGCAGCCGGTGACAGCTATGCCTACGAGCAGTACTTC,CASSAAGDSYAYEQYF
TRBJ2-7,TRBD2,.,TRBV5-4,TGTGCCAGCAGCCGAGGAGCGGGGGAGGCCTACGAGCAGTACTTC,CASSRGAGEAYEQYF
TRBJ2-3,.,.,TRBV5-6,TGTGCCAGCAGTCTTGCACTTCCTGAACCTGTCACAGATACGCAGTATTTT,CASSLALPEPVTDTQYF
TRBJ2-5,TRBD2,.,TRBV2,TGTGCCATTCCTAGCGGCACCCAAGAGACCCAGTACTTC,CAIPSGTQETQYF
TRBJ1-1,TRBD1,.,TRBV29-1,TGCAGCGTGGTAACAGGGGGCACTGAAGCTTTCTTT,CSVVTGGTEAFF
TRBJ2-2,.,.,TRBV13,TGTGCCAGCAGCTTAAGACGCAGGGGCGACCGGGAGCTGTTTTTT,CASSLRRRGDRELFF
TRBJ2-5,TRBD2,once,TRBV20-1,TGCAGTGCTAGTCGTGGACTAGCGGCGTTCGGAGAGACCCAGTACTTC,CSASRGLAAFGETQYF
TRBJ2-2,TRBD2,.,TRBV4-1,TGCGCCAGCAGCCCTAGCGGGGGTACCGGGGAGCTGTTTTTT,CASSPSGGTGELFF
TRBJ2-5,TRBD1,.,TRBV18,TGTGCCAGCTCCCCAGGGGGCGCGGAGACCCAGTACTTC,CASSPGGAETQYF
TRBJ1-2,.,.,TRBV6-5,TGTGCCAGCAGTAGGACATCCGCGAATGGCTACACCTTC,CASSRTSANGYTF
TRBJ1-4,.,.,TRBV3-1/TRBV3-2,TGTGCCAGCAGTAACAGGCTCTTGAAACTGTTTTTT,CASSNRLLKLFF
TRBJ2-7,TRBD2,once,TRBV28,TGTGCCAGCAGTTGGAGCGGGAGTTCGGGTTACGAGCAGTACTTC,CASSWSGSSGYEQYF
TRBJ2-1,.,.,TRBV6-1,TGTGCCAGCAGTGAAGCCGCGGACTATTTGGATGAGCAGTTCTTC,CASSEAADYLDEQFF
TRBJ2-7,.,.,TRBV27,TGTGCCAGCAGTTTTTCGGGGATTGCCGAGCAGTACTTC,CASSFSGIAEQYF
TRBJ2-2,TRBD2,.,TRBV2,TGTGCCAGCAGGAAGGGACTAGAGAAGGGCGGGGAGCTGTTTTTT,CASRKGLEKGGELFF
TRBJ2-5,TRBD2,.,TRBV7-2,TGTGCCAGCAGTCGGACTAGCGGGAGGGAAGAGACCCAGTACTTC,CASSRTSGREETQYF
TRBJ1-3,.,few,TRBV7-2,TGTGCCAGCTCGGAGACGAGGTCTGGAAACACCATATATTTT,CASSETRSGNTIYF
TRBJ2-3,TRBD2,once,TRBV6-5,TGTGCCAGCAGTTCGAGCGGGGGGTACACAGATACGCAGTATTTT,CASSSSGGYTDTQYF
TRBJ1-3,TRBD1,.,TRBV24-1,TGTGCCACCAGTGAACAGGCCGGGACAGTCCGAAACACCATATATTTT,CATSEQAGTVRNTIYF
TRBJ2-5,TRBD1,once,TRBV19,TGTGCCAGTAGTTACGGGACAGATGAAGAGACCCAGTACTTC,CASSYGTDEETQYF
TRBJ2-7,.,few,TRBV28,TGTGCCAGCACCCTTAGTTCCCCCACCTACGAGCAGTACTTC,CASTLSSPTYEQYF
TRBJ2-1,.,.,TRBV28,TGTGCCAGCAGCTTAGCGGACTCCTACAATGAGCAGTTCTTC,CASSLADSYNEQFF
TRBJ2-5,TRBD2,.,TRBV6-7,TGTGCCAGCAGTTACGGACTAGCGGGAGCGACGTGTGAGACCCAGTACTTC,CASSYGLAGATCETQYF
TRBJ2-7,TRBD2,few,TRBV5-4,TGTGCCAGCAGCCCCGGACTAGCGGGTAAATCCTACGAGCAGTACTTC,CASSPGLAGKSYEQYF
TRBJ1-1,.,.,TRBV27,TGTGCCAGCAGTTTTGGGCGGGCGTACACTGAAGCTTTCTTT,CASSFGRAYTEAFF
TRBJ1-5,.,.,TRBV10-3,TGTGCCATCAGTGAGTCCATTAATCAGCCCCAGCATTTT,CAISESINQPQHF
TRBJ1-1,.,.,TRBV7-9,TGTGCCAGCAGCAAATCCCAGAAGAACACTGAAGCTTTCTTT,CASSKSQKNTEAFF
TRBJ2-4,.,.,TRBV28,TGTGCCAGCAGCCTCAGGGGATGGGAAAACATTCAGTACTTC,CASSLRGWENIQYF